Listed here are 16 T cell receptor beta chains from one sample, sequenced in a study of memory CD4+ T cells and cytomegalovirus serostatus. Single viable CD3+CD4+CD8-CD45RO+ cells were sorted as the memory CD4+ T cells. Sequenced by immunoSEQ multiplex PCR; TCRdb stores in-frame clones only, minus some. The profile shows tens of thousands of clones, roughly 78% of them singletons. Sequences were obtained from memory CD4+ T cells from blood. The receptors were sampled from an adult in good health and CMV-seronegative.

The chain couples TRBV27 to TRBJ2-7; possibly TRBD1 for D (6 bases). CDR3 length equals 12 residues. Germline CDR1 MNHEY, CDR2 SMNVEV (reference sequence). Trimming removed 5 bases from V and 4 bases from J, with 9 bases in between. CDR3: CASSLTGYEQYF. For the CDR3, the DNA is TGTGCCAGCAGTCTTACAGGGTACGAGCAGTACTTC.

J is TRBJ1-1 and V is TRBV7-9; D is uncertain. The germline gives CDR1 SEHNR, CDR2 FQNEAQ (reference sequence). The CDR3 runs to 13 residues. The V end was cut by 2 bases, the J end by 4 bases, with 8 bases between. CDR3 sequence: CASSLRDGTEAFF. The CDR3 region has the DNA TGTGCCAGCAGCTTAAGAGATGGCACTGAAGCTTTCTTT.

The chain carries TRBV5-8 and TRBJ1-2; the D gene is possibly TRBD1 (5 bases). The CDR3 is 17 amino acids. The V gene lost 2 bases and the J gene lost 2 bases, with 19 bases spanning the gap. Germline-derived CDR1 and CDR2 are SGHTS and YDEGEE. The CDR3: CASSLGSVFRTNYGYTF. CDR3 coding DNA: TGTGCCAGCAGCTTAGGGTCCGTCTTTAGGACAAACTATGGCTACACCTTC. The whole variable domain, filled in from reference TRBV5-8 and TRBJ1-2, reads EAGVTQSPTHLIKTRGQQATLRCSPISGHTSVYWYQQALGLGLQFLLWYDEGEERNRGNFPPRFSGRQFPNYSSELNVNALELEDSALYLCASSLGSVFRTNYGYTFGSGTRLTVV.

This chain joins TRBV11-3 and TRBJ1-6; D not resolved. There are 13 residues in the CDR3. V lost 3 bases and J 5 bases, leaving 5 bases between the germline ends. The V gene's germline CDR1 is SGHNT and CDR2 YENEEA. The CDR3 loop reads CASSFDDNSPLHF. The CDR3 nucleotides read TGTGCCAGCAGCTTCGATGATAATTCACCCCTCCACTTT. Filled out from reference TRBV11-3 and TRBJ1-6, the complete variable domain reads EAGVVQSPRYKIIEKKQPVAFWCNPISGHNTLYWYLQNLGQGPELLIRYENEEAVDDSQLPKDRFSAERLKGVDSTLKIQPAELGDSAVYLCASSFDDNSPLHFGNGTRLTVT.

The chain is built from TRBV5-1 and TRBJ2-5; TRBD1 matches 8 bases. Trimming cost V 5 bases and J 2 bases; bases outside gene matches: 5. The CDR3 sequence is 14 residues long. Per germline, CDR1 SGHRS and CDR2 YFSETQ. CDR3 DNA sequence: TGCGCCAGCAGGATGACAGGGGTTCAAGAGACCCAGTACTTC. Amino acids: CASRMTGVQETQYF.

The chain uses TRBV6-5 and TRBJ1-2; D possibly corresponds to TRBD1 (6 bases). Between the trimmed V and J ends, which lost 4 bases and 5 bases, there was a span of 20 bases. The germline gives CDR1 MNHEY, CDR2 SVGAGI. The CDR3 contains 16 residues. The CDR3 DNA reads TGTGCCAGCAGTTCAGGGGTATCCCAGGGAGGATATGGCTACACCTTC. Translated: CASSSGVSQGGYGYTF.

The chain is built from TRBV5-1 and TRBJ2-5; TRBD1 might be the D (5 bases). The germline V gene encodes CDR1 SGHRS and CDR2 YFSETQ. V shed 2 bases and J shed 1 base, with 9 bases lying between them. CDR3 length: 14 residues. The CDR3 DNA reads TGCGCCAGCAGCTTAGACAGCACCCAAGAGACCCAGTACTTC. It codes for CASSLDSTQETQYF.

The gene calls are TRBV6-1 and TRBJ1-3; D gene unclear. Germline V gives CDR1 MNHNS, CDR2 SASEGT. This CDR3 has 16 residues. V shed 0 bases and J shed 4 bases, with 13 bases lying between them. Here the CDR3 reads CASSEALVGLGNTIYF. The CDR3 nucleotides are TGTGCCAGCAGTGAAGCGCTCGTCGGTCTCGGAAACACCATATATTTT.

The V call is TRBV14, the J call TRBJ1-2, with D perhaps TRBD1 (5 bases). The CDR3 sequence is 13 residues long. The germline CDR1 and CDR2 sequences are SGHDN and FVKESK. V was clipped by 5 bases and J by 4 bases, with 11 bases between them. The CDR3 DNA reads as TGTGCCAGCAGCTCCAGGGTGGGCTATGGCTACACCTTC. Translation: CASSSRVGYGYTF.

The chain links TRBV27 to TRBJ1-1; the match to TRBD1 covers 8 bases. This CDR3 spans 14 amino acids. Unmatched junction bases numbered 5, after V lost 4 bases and J lost 4 bases. Germline V CDR1 and CDR2: MNHEY, SMNVEV (reference sequence). CDR3 nucleotide sequence: TGTGCCAGCAGTTCTAGGACAGGGAGCACTGAAGCTTTCTTT. It specifies CASSSRTGSTEAFF.

This chain joins TRBV7-9 and TRBJ2-2, with D possibly being TRBD1 (6 bases). Germline V lookup: CDR1 SEHNR, CDR2 FQNEAQ (reference sequence). The CDR3 sequence is 16 residues long. V shed 4 bases and J shed 6 bases, with 18 bases lying between them. CDR3 sequence: CASSSMGPSGAGELFF. Here the CDR3 DNA reads TGTGCCAGCAGCTCCATGGGGCCTTCAGGGGCCGGGGAGCTGTTTTTT.

CDR3 nucleotides: TGTGCCAGCAGTCCCTTTTCAGGGACCTACGAGCAGTACTTC. Protein sequence: CASSPFSGTYEQYF. This rearrangement joins TRBV6-5 to TRBJ2-7; TRBD1 might be the D (5 bases). The germline gives CDR1 MNHEY, CDR2 SVGAGI. V lost 5 bases, J lost 2 bases, and 13 bases lay in between. The CDR3 is 14 amino acids.

The chain has TRBV6-6 and TRBJ1-2; 8 nucleotides line up with TRBD1. The V gene's germline CDR1 is MNHNY and CDR2 SVGAGI (reference sequence). The CDR3 totals 16 residues. Unmatched junction bases numbered 10, after V lost 2 bases and J lost 5 bases. The CDR3 DNA is TGTGCCAGCAGTTACCCGGAGCTGGACAGGGCTTATGGCTACACCTTC. Protein product: CASSYPELDRAYGYTF.

This chain joins TRBV6-6 and TRBJ1-3, with no clear D. Germline V gene lookup returns CDR1 MNHNY and CDR2 SVGAGI (reference sequence). The CDR3 loop spans 14 amino acids. V was trimmed by 7 bases and J by 4 bases, leaving 14 bases between them. The CDR3 region has the DNA TGTGCCAGCAAACAAGGGCTCTCCGGAAACACCATATATTTT. Its translation is CASKQGLSGNTIYF.

This rearrangement joins TRBV7-2 to TRBJ2-3, with TRBD2 matching 9 bases. The germline V gene has CDR1 SGHTA and CDR2 FQGNSA. V shed 6 bases, J shed 2 bases, and the junction held 9 bases outside the gene matches. The CDR3 contains 16 residues. CDR3 coding DNA: TGTGCCAGCAGACTAGGGGCTAGCGGGGCCACAGATACGCAGTATTTT. Translating gives CASRLGASGATDTQYF.

The chain couples TRBV19 to TRBJ2-5; no clear D. There are 12 residues in the CDR3. Germline CDR1 LNHDA, CDR2 SQIVND (reference sequence). Trimming pared 3 bases from V and 2 bases from J, leaving 4 bases between. The CDR3 bases are TGTGCCAGTAGTATGGCTCAAGAGACCCAGTACTTC. Translated: CASSMAQETQYF.